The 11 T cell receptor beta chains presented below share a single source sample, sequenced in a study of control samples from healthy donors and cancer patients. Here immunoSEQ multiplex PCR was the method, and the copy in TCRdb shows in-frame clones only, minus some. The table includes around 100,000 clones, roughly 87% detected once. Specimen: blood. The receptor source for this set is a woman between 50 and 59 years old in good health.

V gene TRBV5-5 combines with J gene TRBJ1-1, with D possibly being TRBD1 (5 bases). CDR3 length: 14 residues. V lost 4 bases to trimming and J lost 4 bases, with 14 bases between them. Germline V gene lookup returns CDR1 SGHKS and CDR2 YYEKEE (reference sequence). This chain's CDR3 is CASSGDRFLTEAFF. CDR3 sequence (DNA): TGTGCCAGCAGCGGGGACCGGTTTCTCACTGAAGCTTTCTTT.

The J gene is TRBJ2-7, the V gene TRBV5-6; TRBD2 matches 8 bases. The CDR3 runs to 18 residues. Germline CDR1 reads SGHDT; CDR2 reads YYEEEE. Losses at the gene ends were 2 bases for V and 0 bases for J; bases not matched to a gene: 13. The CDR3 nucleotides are TGTGCCAGCAGCTTTCGGCATAGCGGGATCGTCAGCTCCTACGAGCAGTACGTC. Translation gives CASSFRHSGIVSSYEQYV.

The DNA for the CDR3 is TGTGCCAGCAGTCTCACCGGGGAGCTGTTTTTT. Translating it yields CASSLTGELFF. V is TRBV7-3 and J is TRBJ2-2; no firm D call. CDR1 is SGHTA, CDR2 FQGTGA, per germline. The CDR3 has 11 amino acids. Trimming removed 6 bases from V and 4 bases from J, with 3 bases in between.

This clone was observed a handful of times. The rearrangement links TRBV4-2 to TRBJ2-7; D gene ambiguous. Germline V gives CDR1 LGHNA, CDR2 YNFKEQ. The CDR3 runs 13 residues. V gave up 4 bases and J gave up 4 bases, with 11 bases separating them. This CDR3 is CASSPLGAYEQYF. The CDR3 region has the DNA TGTGCCAGCAGCCCACTTGGAGCTTACGAGCAGTACTTC.

The CDR3 loop is CASRPRESSYNSPLHF. The CDR3 DNA is TGTGCCAGCAGACCCAGGGAGAGCTCCTATAATTCACCCCTCCACTTT. The V call is TRBV27, the J call TRBJ1-6; D possibly corresponds to TRBD1 (5 bases). The CDR3 is made up of 16 amino acids. The V gene's germline CDR1 is MNHEY and CDR2 SMNVEV (reference sequence). Trimming left V 6 bases short and J 0 bases short, with 12 bases between.

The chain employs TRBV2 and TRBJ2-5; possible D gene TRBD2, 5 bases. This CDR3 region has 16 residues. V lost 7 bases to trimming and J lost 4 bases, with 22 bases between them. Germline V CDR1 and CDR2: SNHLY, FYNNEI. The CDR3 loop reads CASTEREAAVRETQYF. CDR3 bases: TGTGCCAGCACGGAGAGGGAAGCCGCGGTACGAGAGACCCAGTACTTC.

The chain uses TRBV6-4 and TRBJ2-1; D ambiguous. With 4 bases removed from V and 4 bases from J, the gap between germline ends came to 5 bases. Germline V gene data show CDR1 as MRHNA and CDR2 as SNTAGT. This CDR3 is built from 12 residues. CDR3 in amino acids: CASSGGYNEQFF. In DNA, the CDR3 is TGTGCCAGCAGTGGTGGGTACAATGAGCAGTTCTTC.

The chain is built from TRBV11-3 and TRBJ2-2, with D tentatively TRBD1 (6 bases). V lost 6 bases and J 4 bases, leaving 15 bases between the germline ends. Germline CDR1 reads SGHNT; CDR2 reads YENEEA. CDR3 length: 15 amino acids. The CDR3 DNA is TGTGCCAGCAGTTTTAAGACAGGTTCCACCGGGGAGCTGTTTTTT. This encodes CASSFKTGSTGELFF.

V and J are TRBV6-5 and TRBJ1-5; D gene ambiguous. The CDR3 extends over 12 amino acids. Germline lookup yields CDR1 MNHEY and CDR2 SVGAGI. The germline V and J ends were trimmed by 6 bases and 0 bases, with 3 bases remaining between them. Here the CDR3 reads CASRYSNQPQHF. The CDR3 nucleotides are TGTGCCAGCAGGTATAGCAATCAGCCCCAGCATTTT.

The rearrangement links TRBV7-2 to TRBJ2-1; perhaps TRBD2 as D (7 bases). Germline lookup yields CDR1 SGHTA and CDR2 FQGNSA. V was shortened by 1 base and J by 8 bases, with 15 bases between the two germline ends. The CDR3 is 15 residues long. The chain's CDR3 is CASSLGWGGLDEQFF. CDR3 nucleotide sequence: TGTGCCAGCAGCTTAGGTTGGGGGGGCCTGGATGAGCAGTTCTTC.

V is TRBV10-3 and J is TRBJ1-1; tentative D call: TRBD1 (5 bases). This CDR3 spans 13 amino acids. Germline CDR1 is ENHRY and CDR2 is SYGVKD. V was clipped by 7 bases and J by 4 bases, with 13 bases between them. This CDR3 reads CAIKGEGTTEAFF. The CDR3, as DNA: TGTGCCATCAAAGGGGAGGGGACCACTGAAGCTTTCTTT.